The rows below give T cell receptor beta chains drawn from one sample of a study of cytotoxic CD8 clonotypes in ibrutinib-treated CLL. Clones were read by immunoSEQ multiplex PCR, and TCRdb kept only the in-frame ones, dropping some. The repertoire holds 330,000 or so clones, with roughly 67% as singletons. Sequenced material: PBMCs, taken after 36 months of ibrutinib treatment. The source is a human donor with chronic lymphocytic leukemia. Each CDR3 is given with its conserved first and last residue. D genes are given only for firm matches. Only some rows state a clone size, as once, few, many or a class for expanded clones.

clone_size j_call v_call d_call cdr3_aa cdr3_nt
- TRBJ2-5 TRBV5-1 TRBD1 CASSLGGQGKETQYF TGCGCCAGCAGCTTGGGAGGACAGGGGAAAGAGACCCAGTACTTC
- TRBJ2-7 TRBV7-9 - CASSTRGDYEQYF TGTGCCAGCAGCACCCGGGGAGACTACGAGCAGTACTTC
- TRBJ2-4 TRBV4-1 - CASSQGARGSKNIQYF TGCGCCAGCAGCCAAGGCGCCAGGGGATCCAAAAACATTCAGTACTTC
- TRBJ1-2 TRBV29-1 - CSVEDPGQLNNYGYTF TGCAGCGTTGAAGATCCCGGACAGCTAAATAACTATGGCTACACCTTC
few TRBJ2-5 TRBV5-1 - CASSLGSGETQYF TGCGCCAGCAGCTTGGGCAGCGGGGAGACCCAGTACTTC
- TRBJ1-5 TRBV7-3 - CASSLTWGDQPQHF TGTGCCAGCAGCTTAACATGGGGGGATCAGCCCCAGCATTTT
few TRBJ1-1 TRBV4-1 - CASSQGLRGTEAFF TGCGCCAGCAGCCAAGGGTTACGGGGGACTGAAGCTTTCTTT
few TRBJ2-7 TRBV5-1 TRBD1 CASSLDRGSSGQYF TGCGCCAGCAGCTTGGACAGGGGATCCAGCGGGCAGTACTTC
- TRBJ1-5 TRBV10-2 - CASSETGLDQPQHF TGCGCCAGCAGTGAAACAGGGTTAGATCAGCCCCAGCATTTT
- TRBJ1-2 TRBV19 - CASSAQGYGYTF TGTGCCAGTAGTGCCCAGGGGTATGGCTACACCTTC
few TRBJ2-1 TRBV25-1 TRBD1 CASSEFIPWTGAYNEQFF TGTGCCAGCAGTGAATTTATCCCCTGGACAGGGGCCTACAATGAGCAGTTCTTC
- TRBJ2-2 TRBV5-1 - CASSLAGRDPGELFF TGCGCCAGCAGCTTAGCAGGGCGGGATCCCGGGGAGCTGTTTTTT
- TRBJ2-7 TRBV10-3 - CAISVTGGYEQYF TGTGCCATCAGTGTTACGGGTGGGTACGAGCAGTACTTC
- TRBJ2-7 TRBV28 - CASSDRLYEQYF TGTGCCAGCAGCGACAGACTGTACGAGCAGTACTTC
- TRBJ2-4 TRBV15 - CATSRDVDLAKNIQYF TGTGCCACCAGCAGAGATGTTGACCTAGCCAAAAACATTCAGTACTTC
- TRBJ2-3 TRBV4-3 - CASSQVRDTQYF TGCGCCAGCAGCCAAGTGAGAGATACGCAGTATTTT
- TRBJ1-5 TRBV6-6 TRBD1 CASTGQGAGQPQHF TGTGCCAGCACCGGACAGGGGGCGGGTCAGCCCCAGCATTTT
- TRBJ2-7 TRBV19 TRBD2 CASSTTTSGSAREQYF TGTGCCAGTAGTACGACTACTAGCGGGAGTGCGAGGGAGCAGTACTTC
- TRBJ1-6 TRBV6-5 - CASSYSSGTWGSPLHF TGTGCCAGCAGTTACTCCTCCGGGACTTGGGGTTCACCCCTCCACTTT
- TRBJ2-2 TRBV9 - CASSSGNTGELFF TGTGCCAGCAGCTCAGGAAACACCGGGGAGCTGTTTTTT
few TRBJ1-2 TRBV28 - CASSLGGGYGYTF TGTGCCAGCAGTTTAGGGGGCGGGTATGGCTACACCTTC
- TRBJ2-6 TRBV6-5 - CASSYVGLSGANVLTF TGTGCCAGCAGTTACGTGGGGCTCTCTGGGGCCAACGTCCTGACTTTC
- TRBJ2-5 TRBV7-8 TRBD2 CASSRPGLAGRGQYF TGTGCCAGCAGCCGCCCGGGACTAGCGGGGCGGGGCCAGTACTTC
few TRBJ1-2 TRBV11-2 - CASSLTVALNGYTF TGTGCCAGCAGCTTGACGGTCGCCTTGAATGGCTACACCTTC
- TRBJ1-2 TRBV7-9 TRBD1 CASSPDRGDGYTF TGTGCCAGCAGCCCCGACAGGGGTGATGGCTACACCTTC
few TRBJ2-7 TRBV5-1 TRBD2 CASSFLAGVLQNPYEQYF TGCGCCAGCAGCTTTTTGGCGGGAGTGTTACAAAACCCCTACGAGCAGTACTTC
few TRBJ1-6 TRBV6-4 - CASRRQEPVYNSPLHF TGTGCCAGCAGACGACAGGAGCCAGTATATAATTCACCCCTCCACTTT
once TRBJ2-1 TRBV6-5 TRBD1 CASSNRQGSGNEQFF TGTGCCAGCAGTAACCGACAGGGGAGCGGCAATGAGCAGTTCTTC
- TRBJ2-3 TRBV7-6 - CASSLVGDTDTQYF TGTGCCAGCAGCTTAGTGGGGGACACAGATACGCAGTATTTT
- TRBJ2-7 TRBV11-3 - CASSSSSGPAGDEQYF TGTGCCAGCAGCTCATCCTCTGGTCCAGCCGGGGACGAGCAGTACTTC
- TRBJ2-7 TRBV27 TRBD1 CASSSRQGAREQYF TGTGCCAGCAGTTCAAGACAGGGGGCGCGTGAGCAGTACTTC
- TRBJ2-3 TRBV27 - CASSLWIGAGLDTQYF TGTGCCAGCAGTTTATGGATTGGGGCGGGACTAGATACGCAGTATTTT
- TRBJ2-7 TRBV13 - CASSSKRYEQYF TGTGCCAGCAGCTCCAAACGGTACGAGCAGTACTTC